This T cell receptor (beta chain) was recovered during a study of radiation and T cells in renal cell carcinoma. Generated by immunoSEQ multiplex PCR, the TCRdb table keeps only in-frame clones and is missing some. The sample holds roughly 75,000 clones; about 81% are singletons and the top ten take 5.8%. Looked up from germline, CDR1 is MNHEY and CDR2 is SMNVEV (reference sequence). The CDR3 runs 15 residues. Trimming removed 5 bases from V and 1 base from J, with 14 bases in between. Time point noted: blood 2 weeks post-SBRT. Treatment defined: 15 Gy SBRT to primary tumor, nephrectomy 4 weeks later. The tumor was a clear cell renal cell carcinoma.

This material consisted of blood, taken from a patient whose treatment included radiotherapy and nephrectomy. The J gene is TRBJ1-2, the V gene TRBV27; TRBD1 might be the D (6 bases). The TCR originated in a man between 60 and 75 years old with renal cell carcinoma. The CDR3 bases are TGTGCCAGCAGTCCCGACAGGACCGATAACTATGGCTACACCTTC. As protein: CASSPDRTDNYGYTF.